Each of the 2 T cell receptor beta chains below was sequenced from the same sample in a study of blood T cell repertoires in COVID-19. Produced via immunoSEQ multiplex PCR; TCRdb's table is partial and in-frame only. Of some 97,000 clones in the sample, more than 70% were seen once. Material: peripheral blood. The source of these receptors is a human donor in a cohort sampled during active COVID-19.

V is TRBV11-2 and J is TRBJ2-7; 10 bases are a match to TRBD2. Germline lookup yields CDR1 SGHAT and CDR2 FQNNGV. This CDR3 comprises 17 residues. V shed 5 bases, J shed 5 bases, and the junction held 15 bases outside the gene matches. CDR3 region: CASSQGLAGGRRDEQYF. The CDR3 DNA is TGTGCCAGCAGCCAGGGGTTAGCGGGAGGAAGAAGGGACGAGCAGTACTTC.

V usage is TRBV2 and J usage is TRBJ2-7; 9 nucleotides agree with TRBD2. V shed 3 bases, J shed 4 bases, and the junction held 4 bases outside the gene matches. There are 14 residues in the CDR3. Germline assignment: CDR1 SNHLY and CDR2 FYNNEI. The CDR3 DNA sequence: TGTGCCAGCAGTGAGAGCGGGGGGACGTACGAGCAGTACTTC. Its translation: CASSESGGTYEQYF.